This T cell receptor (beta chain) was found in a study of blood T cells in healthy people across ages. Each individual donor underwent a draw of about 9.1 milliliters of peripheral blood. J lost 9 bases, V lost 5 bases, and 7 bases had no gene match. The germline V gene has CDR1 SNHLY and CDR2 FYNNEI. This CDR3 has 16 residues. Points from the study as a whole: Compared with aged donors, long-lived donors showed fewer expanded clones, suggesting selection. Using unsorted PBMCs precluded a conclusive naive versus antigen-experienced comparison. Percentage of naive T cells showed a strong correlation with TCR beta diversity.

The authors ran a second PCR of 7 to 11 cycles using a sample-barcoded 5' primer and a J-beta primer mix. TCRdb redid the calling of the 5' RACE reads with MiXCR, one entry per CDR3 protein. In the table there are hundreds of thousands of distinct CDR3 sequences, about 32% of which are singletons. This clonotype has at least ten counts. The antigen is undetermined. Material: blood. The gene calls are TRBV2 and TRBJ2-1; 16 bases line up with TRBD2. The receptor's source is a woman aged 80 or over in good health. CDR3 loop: CASSPTGTSGGAEQFF. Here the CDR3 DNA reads TGTGCCAGCAGTCCGACCGGGACTAGCGGGGGGGCTGAGCAGTTCTTC. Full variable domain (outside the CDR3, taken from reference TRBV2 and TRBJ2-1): EPEVTQTPSHQVTQMGQEVILRCVPISNHLYFYWYRQILGQKVEFLVSFYNNEISEKSEIFDDQFSVERPDGSNFTLKIRSTKLEDSAMYFCASSPTGTSGGAEQFFGPGTRLTVL.